Sequencing of this T cell receptor beta chain was carried out in a study of cytotoxic CD8 clonotypes in ibrutinib-treated CLL (dated by TCRdb to the early 2020s). About the study as a whole: The cohort had 11 to 12 relapsed/refractory and under 16 treatment-naive patients; approximately 17 were IGHV unmutated. Responses were partial in roughly 24 patients and complete in 2; after median about 63 months follow-up, about 14 stayed in remission and some twelve progressed. Patients were still on ibrutinib when every remission and progressive disease sample was collected. On average, each sample yielded 255,043 productive templates and about 95,000 productive rearrangements. Longitudinal samples were available for about 30% of the 86 trial participants. Cryopreserved peripheral blood mononuclear cells were obtained prior to treatment, at the time of response, and at either disease progression or sustained remission. Response samples were taken after a median of 12 months on treatment, ranging from roughly 6 to 36 months. Overall results and qualifications from the work: Clonality increased at ibrutinib response, stayed stable in sustained remission, and fell back toward baseline at progression. Sampling times were not matched between patients in sustained remission and patients whose disease was progressing, and lymph node repertoires were not examined. Baseline clonality was found to be higher than that of age-matched healthy donors and was strongly correlated with circulating CD8+ T-cell counts. Public clonotypes were rare and either contracted or stayed stable during treatment, and the rise in clonality at ibrutinib response reflected the expansion of private clonotypes.

After removal of 4 bases from V and 6 bases from J, the junction retains 4 bases not matched to a gene. The germline V gene encodes CDR1 SGHNT and CDR2 YYREEE (reference sequence). The CDR3 numbers 13 residues from cysteine through phenylalanine. This entry keeps only the CDR3 DNA: 39 bases, framed from base 1. What this sample's time point label stands for: approximately eleven months on ibrutinib. For TCR beta library preparation, around 2.1 micrograms of genomic DNA were extracted from the cryopreserved PBMCs. Longitudinal blood samples from CLL patients receiving ibrutinib monotherapy were subjected to high-throughput TCR beta sequencing. The patients were enrolled in a single-center, open-label phase 2 trial of ibrutinib monotherapy. The goal of deep resolution MiSeq sequencing was a depth between 1 in 1 million and 1 in 200,000 T cells, and coverage averaged 10x per clonotype. The immunoSEQ hsTCRB Kit was used to generate TCR beta libraries. The study's processing was this. Data were analyzed with ImmunoSEQ Data Assistant and ImmunoSEQ Analyzer, with V, D and J genes assigned per IMGT definitions. Clonality, which ranges from 0 to 1, was calculated by subtracting the normalized Shannon entropy of productive rearrangement frequencies from one. Public clonotype analysis was restricted to overrepresented clonotypes comprising at least 0.05% of each patient's repertoire. Some twelve repertoires from age-matched healthy donors, obtained from immuneACCESS, served as clonality controls. TCRdb holds this immuneACCESS table with in-frame rearrangements only. Some clones are missing; in checked studies, unresolved V genes explain under half, and the rest has no known cause. V and J calls and clone size are given by that table; D and trimming were obtained from the DNA. Here the sample has roughly 60,000 clones; around 68% occur a single time. The top ten clones comprise about 39% of the sample.

A remark on this clone: Its antigen target is currently unknown. Base-call qualities are not available, and no considerably larger clone is one nucleotide away.

The sequence is built from TRBV5-4 and TRBJ2-1; 7 middle bases align to TRBD2. The specimen comprised PBMCs, sampled after 12 months of ibrutinib treatment. The clonotype originates from a human donor with chronic lymphocytic leukemia. The sequenced DNA is TGTGCCAGCAGCACACTAGCGACCAATGAGCAGTTCTTC. The translation is CASSTLATNEQFF.